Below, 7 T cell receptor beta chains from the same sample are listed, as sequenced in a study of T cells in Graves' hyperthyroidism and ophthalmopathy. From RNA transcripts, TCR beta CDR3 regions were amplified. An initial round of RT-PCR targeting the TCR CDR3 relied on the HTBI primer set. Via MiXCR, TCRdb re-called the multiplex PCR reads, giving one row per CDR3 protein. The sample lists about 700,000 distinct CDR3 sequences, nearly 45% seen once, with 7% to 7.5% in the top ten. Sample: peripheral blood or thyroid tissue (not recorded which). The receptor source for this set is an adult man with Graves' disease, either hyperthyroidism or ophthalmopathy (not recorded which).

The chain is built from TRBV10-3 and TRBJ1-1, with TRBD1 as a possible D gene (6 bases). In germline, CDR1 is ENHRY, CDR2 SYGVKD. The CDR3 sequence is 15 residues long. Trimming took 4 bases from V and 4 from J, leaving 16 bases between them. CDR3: CAISARDGGTTEAFF. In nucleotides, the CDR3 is TGTGCCATCAGTGCTAGAGACGGGGGCACCACTGAAGCTTTCTTT.

The CDR3 sequence: CASSPTSRNNSPLHF. For the CDR3, the DNA is TGTGCCAGCAGCCCCACCAGCAGAAATAATTCACCCCTCCACTTT. The chain carries TRBV7-8 and TRBJ1-6; D is unresolved. CDR1 SGHVS and CDR2 FQNEAQ come from the germline V gene. The germline V and J ends were trimmed by 5 bases and 5 bases, with 13 bases remaining between them. The CDR3 consists of 15 residues.

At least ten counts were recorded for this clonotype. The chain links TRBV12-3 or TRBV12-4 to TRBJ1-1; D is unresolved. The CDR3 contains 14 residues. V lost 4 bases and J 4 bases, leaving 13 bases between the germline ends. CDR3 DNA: TGTGCCAGCAGTTCCCTTGGGTATCGCACTGAAGCTTTCTTT. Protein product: CASSSLGYRTEAFF.

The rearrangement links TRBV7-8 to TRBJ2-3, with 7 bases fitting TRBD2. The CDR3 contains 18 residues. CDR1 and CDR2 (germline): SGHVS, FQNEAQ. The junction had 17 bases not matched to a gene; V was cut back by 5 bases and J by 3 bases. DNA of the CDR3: TGTGCCAGCAGCATCAGGGTGACCGGACTAGTCGGTACAGATACGCAGTATTTT. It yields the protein CASSIRVTGLVGTDTQYF.

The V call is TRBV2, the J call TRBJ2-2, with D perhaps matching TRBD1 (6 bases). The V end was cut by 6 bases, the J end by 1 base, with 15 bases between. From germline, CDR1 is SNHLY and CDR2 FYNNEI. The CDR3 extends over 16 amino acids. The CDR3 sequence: CASSLAARGNTGELFF. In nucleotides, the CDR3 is TGTGCCAGCAGCTTGGCCGCCAGGGGGAACACCGGGGAGCTGTTTTTT.

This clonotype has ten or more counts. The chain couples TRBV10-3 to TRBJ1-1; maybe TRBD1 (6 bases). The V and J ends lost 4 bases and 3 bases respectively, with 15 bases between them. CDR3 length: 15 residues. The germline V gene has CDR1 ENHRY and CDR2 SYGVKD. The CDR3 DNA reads TGTGCCATCAGTGTTTTTGGTCCAGGGGACACTGAAGCTTTCTTT. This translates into CAISVFGPGDTEAFF.

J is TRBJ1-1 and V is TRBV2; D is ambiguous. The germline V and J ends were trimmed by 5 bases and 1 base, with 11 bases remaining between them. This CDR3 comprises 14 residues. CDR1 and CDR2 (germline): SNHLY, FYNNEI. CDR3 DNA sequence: TGTGCCAGCAGTTATAGGACGGGGAACACTGAAGCTTTCTTT. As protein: CASSYRTGNTEAFF.